The clone carrying this T cell receptor (beta chain) was counted once. The record originates from a study of tumor-infiltrating lymphocytes in oesophageal squamous cell carcinoma. Via MiXCR, TCRdb re-called the PCR reads, giving one row per CDR3 protein. Of 9,500 or so distinct CDR3 sequences in the sample, 58% were seen once. CDR3 size: 11 residues. V lost 1 base to trimming and J lost 7 bases, with 5 bases between them. Germline V gene lookup returns CDR1 SGHTA and CDR2 FQGNSA. The TCR sequence derives from a female donor with esophageal squamous cell carcinoma. The sample taken for sequencing was esophageal tumor tissue. The chain has TRBV7-2 and TRBJ2-7; D is uncertain. As DNA, the CDR3 is TGTGCCAGCAGCTTAGTGAATGAGCAGTACTTC. Protein product: CASSLVNEQYF.